The clone carrying this T cell receptor (beta chain) occurred once. The germline V gene has CDR1 MNHNS and CDR2 SASEGT. V gave up 1 base and J gave up 8 bases, with 11 bases separating them. There are 14 residues in the CDR3. This entry comes from a study of blood T cell repertoires in COVID-19. This table comes from immunoSEQ multiplex PCR, and its TCRdb copy is limited to in-frame clones, with some not included. The sample contains about 160,000 clones, approximately 95% of which appear only once. This chain joins TRBV6-1 and TRBJ1-4, with D tentatively TRBD1 (6 bases). The source of this sequence is a woman aged 50 to 60 with acute or convalescent COVID-19. The sample consisted of peripheral blood. The CDR3 reads CASSEDRVNEKLFF. CDR3 coding DNA: TGTGCCAGCAGTGAAGACAGGGTAAACGAAAAACTGTTTTTT.